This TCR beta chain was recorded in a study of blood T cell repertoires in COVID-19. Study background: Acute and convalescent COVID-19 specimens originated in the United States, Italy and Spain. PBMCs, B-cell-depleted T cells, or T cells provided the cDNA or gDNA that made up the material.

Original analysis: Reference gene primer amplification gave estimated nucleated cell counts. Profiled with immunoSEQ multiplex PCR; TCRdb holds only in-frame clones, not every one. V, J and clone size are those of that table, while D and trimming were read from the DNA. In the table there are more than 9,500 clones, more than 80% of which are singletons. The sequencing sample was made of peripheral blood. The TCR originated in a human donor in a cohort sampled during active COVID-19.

The CDR3 sequence is CASSFQDRGPNEQFF. The CDR3 bases are TGTGCCAGCAGTTTCCAGGACAGGGGGCCCAATGAGCAGTTCTTC. The V gene is TRBV28, the J gene TRBJ2-1; TRBD1 matches 11 bases. V lost 3 bases and J lost 6; bases outside the gene matches: 4. CDR1 MDHEN and CDR2 SYDVKM come from the germline V gene. The CDR3 consists of 15 residues.